Listed here are 29 T cell receptor beta chains from one sample, sequenced in a study of identifying expanded T cells in peripheral blood. TCRdb's copy holds only in-frame clones and misses some; the assay was immunoSEQ multiplex PCR. The repertoire includes about 82,000 clones, 70% to 90% of them detected once, and roughly 7% sits in the top ten. The specimen was blood. The source of these receptors is a person between 18 and 75 years old in good health.

The chain combines TRBV6-5 with TRBJ2-1; D ambiguous. The V end was cut by 2 bases, the J end by 2 bases, with 13 bases between. This CDR3 has 16 residues. Germline V gene data show CDR1 as MNHEY and CDR2 as SVGAGI. The chain's CDR3 is CASSYGFPPAYNEQFF. The CDR3 DNA sequence: TGTGCCAGCAGTTACGGTTTTCCTCCAGCCTACAATGAGCAGTTCTTC.

The rearrangement uses TRBV7-2 and TRBJ1-2; no definite D call. Trimming left V 1 base short and J 6 bases short, with 12 bases between. The germline V gene encodes CDR1 SGHTA and CDR2 FQGNSA. This CDR3 region has 14 residues. The chain's CDR3 is CASSLVMGPHGYTF. Written as DNA, the CDR3 is TGTGCCAGCAGCTTAGTTATGGGTCCTCATGGCTACACCTTC. Supplemented by reference TRBV7-2 and TRBJ1-2, the full variable domain reads GAGVSQSPSNKVTEKGKDVELRCDPISGHTALYWYRQSLGQGLEFLIYFQGNSAPDKSGLPSDRFSAERTGGSVSTLTIQRTQQEDSAVYLCASSLVMGPHGYTFGSGTRLTVV.

This clone was observed a single time. The chain is built from TRBV19 and TRBJ2-1, with 7 bases aligning to TRBD1. Germline-derived CDR1 and CDR2 are LNHDA and SQIVND (reference sequence). V lost 5 bases and J lost 2; bases outside the gene matches: 9. This CDR3 is 16 amino acids long. The CDR3 here is CASSRRQGVAYNEQFF. For the CDR3, the DNA is TGTGCCAGTAGTCGTAGACAGGGAGTCGCCTACAATGAGCAGTTCTTC.

The chain uses TRBV4-2 and TRBJ1-5; D might be TRBD1 (5 bases). The V end lost 7 bases, the J end lost 2 bases, and 12 bases lay between the germline ends. The CDR3 spans 14 residues. The germline gives CDR1 LGHNA, CDR2 YNFKEQ. In DNA form, the CDR3 reads TGTGCCAGCACCCCAGGGTTCGGCAATCAGCCCCAGCATTTT. This codes for CASTPGFGNQPQHF.

The V call is TRBV5-1, the J call TRBJ1-2, with D uncertain. The CDR3 length is 16 residues. CDR1 is SGHRS and CDR2 is YFSETQ in the germline V gene. V was cut by 0 bases and J by 4 bases, with 16 bases left in between. The CDR3 sequence is CASSLDGDPLSYGYTF. The CDR3 DNA is TGCGCCAGCAGCTTGGACGGGGATCCCCTGAGCTATGGCTACACCTTC.

The V gene is TRBV7-9, the J gene TRBJ1-3, with TRBD1 as a possible D gene (6 bases). The length of the CDR3 is 15 residues. Per germline, CDR1 SEHNR and CDR2 FQNEAQ (reference sequence). V was pared by 5 bases and J by 1 base, with 12 bases between. The DNA of the CDR3 is TGTGCCAGCAGCCATGCCACAGGGTCTGGAAACACCATATATTTT. Its protein is CASSHATGSGNTIYF.

A single count supports this clone. This chain connects TRBV9 to TRBJ1-1; tentative D call: TRBD1 (5 bases). Germline lookup yields CDR1 SGDLS and CDR2 YYNGEE. V dropped 4 bases and J dropped 0 bases, with 10 bases sitting between them. CDR3 length: 14 residues. The CDR3: CASSTDSLNTEAFF. The CDR3 bases are TGTGCCAGCAGCACAGACAGCCTGAACACTGAAGCTTTCTTT.

This chain joins TRBV13 and TRBJ2-7; 7 bases fit TRBD1. CDR1 is PRHDT and CDR2 is FYEKMQ in the germline V gene (reference sequence). The CDR3 consists of 16 residues. V trimming: 2 bases; J trimming: 3 bases; junction bases outside the gene matches: 10. The CDR3 region is CASSLTGQALIYEQYF. CDR3 in DNA: TGTGCCAGCAGCTTAACCGGACAGGCGCTGATCTACGAGCAGTACTTC.

The V gene is TRBV7-2, the J gene TRBJ2-7; no definite D call. V lost 3 bases to trimming and J lost 1 base, with 7 bases between them. The germline V gene encodes CDR1 SGHTA and CDR2 FQGNSA. The CDR3 consists of 13 residues. The CDR3 reads CASSLAGSYEQYF. In DNA form, the CDR3 reads TGTGCCAGCAGCTTGGCAGGATCCTACGAGCAGTACTTC.

This chain uses TRBV11-1 with TRBJ2-5, with unresolved D. V lost 5 bases and J lost 3, with 13 bases in between. Germline V gene lookup returns CDR1 SGHAT and CDR2 FQDESV (reference sequence). The CDR3 is 14 amino acids. As DNA, the CDR3 is TGTGCCAGCAGCCCCCAGGCAGCTAAAGAGACCCAGTACTTC. Encoded protein: CASSPQAAKETQYF.

Here the CDR3 DNA reads TGTGCCAGTAGTATTCTGGACAGGGGCAATCAGCCCCAGCATTTT. This sequence encodes CASSILDRGNQPQHF. V and J are TRBV19 and TRBJ1-5, with TRBD1 matching 8 bases. The germline gives CDR1 LNHDA, CDR2 SQIVND (reference sequence). The CDR3 loop spans 15 amino acids. V was pared by 3 bases and J by 2 bases, with 3 bases of the junction left unmatched.

The J gene is TRBJ2-7, the V gene TRBV2; unclear D gene. V was shortened by 7 bases and J by 2 bases, with 3 bases between the two germline ends. From germline, CDR1 is SNHLY and CDR2 FYNNEI. The CDR3 is 10 residues long. CDR3 nucleotides: TGTGCCAGCACGGCCTACGAGCAGTACTTC. Protein product: CASTAYEQYF.

The rearrangement uses TRBV6-1 and TRBJ2-7; TRBD2 aligns across 12 bases. CDR3 length equals 15 residues. The V and J ends lost 4 bases and 7 bases, in that order; junction bases with no gene match: 8. Germline assignment: CDR1 MNHNS and CDR2 SASEGT. The DNA of the CDR3 is TGTGCCAGCAGTGGGCTAGCGGGAGGGACAGGTGAGCAGTACTTC. This translates into CASSGLAGGTGEQYF.

The rearrangement links TRBV25-1 to TRBJ2-3; 8 bases fit TRBD1. This CDR3 contains 14 residues. Germline-derived CDR1 and CDR2 are MGHDK and SYGVNS. With 8 bases clipped from V and 4 bases from J, the junction kept 8 bases outside the gene matches. CDR3 amino acids: CASEGQGIPDTQYF. CDR3 in DNA: TGTGCCAGCGAAGGACAGGGCATACCAGATACGCAGTATTTT. The complete variable domain, with remaining parts taken from reference TRBV25-1 and TRBJ2-3, reads EADIYQTPRYLVIGTGKKITLECSQTMGHDKMYWYQQDPGMELHLIHYSYGVNSTEKGDLSSESTVSRIRTEHFPLTLESARPSHTSQYLCASEGQGIPDTQYFGPGTRLTVL.

This clone appeared a few times. The chain recombines TRBV2 with TRBJ1-3, with D perhaps TRBD1 (6 bases). V was cut by 4 bases and J by 2 bases, with 12 bases left in between. Germline CDR1 is SNHLY and CDR2 is FYNNEI. This CDR3 contains 15 residues. The DNA of the CDR3 is TGTGCCAGCAGTGGCGGACAGTTCGCTGGAAACACCATATATTTT. Protein: CASSGGQFAGNTIYF.

The J gene is TRBJ2-2, the V gene TRBV11-2; D call uncertain. Germline values: CDR1 SGHAT, CDR2 FQNNGV. Trimming took off 1 base at V and 0 bases at J, with 9 bases between the two ends. The CDR3 runs 16 residues. The chain's CDR3 is CASSLVGPPNTGELFF. The CDR3 coding sequence is TGTGCCAGCAGCTTAGTAGGCCCCCCGAACACCGGGGAGCTGTTTTTT. The variable domain in full, with the rest retrieved from reference TRBV11-2 and TRBJ2-2, is EAGVAQSPRYKIIEKRQSVAFWCNPISGHATLYWYQQILGQGPKLLIQFQNNGVVDDSQLPKDRFSAERLKGVDSTLKIQPAKLEDSAVYLCASSLVGPPNTGELFFGEGSRLTVL.

This chain's CDR3 is CASSFSGKTDEQFF. CDR3 in DNA: TGTGCCAGCAGCTTTTCCGGGAAGACGGATGAGCAGTTCTTC. The chain uses TRBV7-9 and TRBJ2-1; perhaps TRBD2 as D (5 bases). The germline CDR1 and CDR2 sequences are SEHNR and FQNEAQ (reference sequence). Deletions cut 3 bases from V and 8 bases from J, with 14 bases between. This CDR3 spans 14 amino acids.

This clone showed up just once. The gene calls are TRBV19 and TRBJ2-7; 12 bases are shared with TRBD1. This CDR3 has 15 amino acids. Germline V gives CDR1 LNHDA, CDR2 SQIVND (reference sequence). Trimming removed 5 bases from V and 4 bases from J; junction bases left unmatched: 6. CDR3 in amino acids: CASSDGTGGNYEQYF. In DNA, the CDR3 is TGTGCCAGTAGTGATGGGACAGGGGGCAATTACGAGCAGTACTTC.

The chain joins TRBV4-1 to TRBJ1-3, with TRBD1 identical over 12 bases. This CDR3 contains 16 residues. Germline V gives CDR1 MGHRA, CDR2 YSYEKL. The ends lost 3 bases at V and 5 bases at J; junction bases unmatched: 5. DNA of the CDR3: TGCGCCAGCAGCCAGGGACAGGGGGCGGGGAGAAACACCATATATTTT. Its protein is CASSQGQGAGRNTIYF.

The chain joins TRBV27 to TRBJ1-1; the match to TRBD1 covers 7 bases. Germline V CDR1 and CDR2: MNHEY, SMNVEV (reference sequence). Unmatched junction bases numbered 12, after V lost 4 bases and J lost 7 bases. CDR3 length: 15 residues. In DNA form, the CDR3 reads TGTGCCAGCAGTTGGGGGGAGGGGGCGAAGGGTGAAGCTTTCTTT. It codes for CASSWGEGAKGEAFF.

The chain is built from TRBV6-6 and TRBJ2-5; perhaps TRBD2 as D (6 bases). Germline V lookup: CDR1 MNHNY, CDR2 SVGAGI (reference sequence). Trimming left V 6 bases short and J 5 bases short, with 16 bases between. The CDR3 totals 14 residues. CDR3 region: CASSVSEGWETQYF. The CDR3 DNA sequence: TGTGCCAGCAGCGTCTCGGAGGGCTGGGAGACCCAGTACTTC.

The genes are TRBV5-1 and TRBJ2-7, with D tentatively TRBD1 (5 bases). V was cut by 4 bases and J by 3 bases, with 8 bases left in between. Germline CDR1 reads SGHRS; CDR2 reads YFSETQ. CDR3 length: 12 amino acids. The chain's CDR3 is CASSTGHYEQYF. The CDR3 nucleotides are TGCGCCAGCAGCACCGGACACTACGAGCAGTACTTC.

The chain is built from TRBV19 and TRBJ1-2; D is unclear. The CDR3 totals 15 residues. Germline V gives CDR1 LNHDA, CDR2 SQIVND (reference sequence). Trimming removed 2 bases at V and 4 bases at J, with 14 bases between. The CDR3 coding sequence is TGTGCCAGTAGTATACAAGGTGGTACAACCTATGGCTACACCTTC. This sequence encodes CASSIQGGTTYGYTF. Filled out from reference TRBV19 and TRBJ1-2, the complete variable domain reads DGGITQSPKYLFRKEGQNVTLSCEQNLNHDAMYWYRQDPGQGLRLIYYSQIVNDFQKGDIAEGYSVSREKKESFPLTVTSAQKNPTAFYLCASSIQGGTTYGYTFGSGTRLTVV.

As to this clone: Different DNA sequences within this sample yield the same CDR3. V and J are TRBV20-1 and TRBJ2-5; unclear D gene. V was cut by 6 bases and J by 1 base, with 3 bases left in between. Germline CDR1 is DFQATT and CDR2 is SNEGSKA (reference sequence). The CDR3 loop spans 10 amino acids. The CDR3 loop reads CSARQETQYF. For the CDR3, the DNA is TGCAGTGCCCGCCAAGAGACCCAGTACTTC.

The chain has TRBV21-1 and TRBJ1-6. TRBV21-1 is designated a pseudogene. The CDR3 loop spans 18 amino acids. CDR3 in amino acids: CASSNTEEEHRDNSPLHF. CDR3 in DNA: TGTGCCAGCAGCAATACGGAAGAGGAGCACCGAGATAATTCACCCCTCCACTTT.

The genes are TRBV7-2 and TRBJ2-7, with 9 bases lining up with TRBD2. V was pared by 8 bases and J by 2 bases, with 4 bases of the junction left unmatched. The CDR3 loop spans 13 amino acids. The germline gives CDR1 SGHTA, CDR2 FQGNSA. Written as DNA, the CDR3 is TGTGCCAGCGGTCTAGCGGGAACCTACGAGCAGTACTTC. Its translation is CASGLAGTYEQYF.

The DNA of the CDR3 is TGCGCCAGCAGCACTAGGACAGTCGGCGCCAAAAACATTCAGTACTTC. As protein: CASSTRTVGAKNIQYF. The genes are TRBV4-3 and TRBJ2-4, with TRBD1 as a possible D gene (6 bases). Germline lookup yields CDR1 LGHNA and CDR2 YSLEER. V was pared by 5 bases and J by 1 base, with 15 bases between. CDR3 length: 16 residues.

The chain joins TRBV7-8 to TRBJ2-7, with 15 bases aligning to TRBD2. Losses at the gene ends were 5 bases for V and 4 bases for J; bases not matched to a gene: 9. The CDR3 loop spans 17 amino acids. The V gene's germline CDR1 is SGHVS and CDR2 FQNEAQ. CDR3 residues: CASSQGTSGRRGYEQYF. DNA of the CDR3: TGTGCCAGCAGCCAGGGGACTAGCGGGAGGAGGGGATACGAGCAGTACTTC.

V usage is TRBV19 and J usage is TRBJ1-5; 7 bases are a match to TRBD1. The CDR3 is made up of 13 amino acids. The trim removed 4 bases at V and 4 bases at J, leaving 1 base unmatched. CDR1 LNHDA and CDR2 SQIVND come from the germline V gene (reference sequence). The CDR3 bases are TGTGCCAGTAGTAGGGACAGAAATCAGCCCCAGCATTTT. It codes for CASSRDRNQPQHF. Full variable domain (rest looked up from reference TRBV19 and TRBJ1-5): DGGITQSPKYLFRKEGQNVTLSCEQNLNHDAMYWYRQDPGQGLRLIYYSQIVNDFQKGDIAEGYSVSREKKESFPLTVTSAQKNPTAFYLCASSRDRNQPQHFGDGTRLSIL.